This T cell receptor (beta chain) was sequenced during a study of PD-1 blockade in classical Hodgkin lymphoma. Exposure to brentuximab vedotin varied, and each patient had relapsed following autologous stem cell transplantation. CDR3 length: 15 residues. Looked up from germline, CDR1 is MNHEY and CDR2 is SMNVEV (reference sequence). V was clipped by 6 bases and J by 7 bases, with 20 bases between them. Some clones are missing from TCRdb's copy, which holds only in-frame ones; the method was immunoSEQ multiplex PCR. There are more than 40,000 clones in the sample; about nine tenths occur only once, and about a tenth lies in the top ten.

The input for sequencing was peripheral blood mononuclear cells (PBMCs), taken at baseline. J is TRBJ2-3 and V is TRBV27, with D tentatively TRBD1 or TRBD2 (5 bases each). The origin of this receptor is a human donor with classical Hodgkin lymphoma. The CDR3: CASRGEGEGWYTQYF. The CDR3 nucleotides are TGTGCCAGCAGGGGGGAAGGAGAGGGGTGGTATACGCAGTATTTT.